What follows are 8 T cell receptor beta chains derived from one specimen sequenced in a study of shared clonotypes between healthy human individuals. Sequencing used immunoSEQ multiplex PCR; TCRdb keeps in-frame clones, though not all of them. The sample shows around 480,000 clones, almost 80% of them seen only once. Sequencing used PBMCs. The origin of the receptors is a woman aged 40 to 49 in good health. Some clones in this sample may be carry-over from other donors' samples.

The CDR3 sequence is CASSPSPWGGETQYF. The CDR3 DNA reads as TGTGCCAGCAGTCCCTCTCCTTGGGGGGGAGAGACCCAGTACTTC. The V and J genes are TRBV28 and TRBJ2-5; TRBD2 aligns across 7 bases. Per the germline V gene, CDR1 is MDHEN and CDR2 is SYDVKM. The CDR3 runs 15 residues. The V and J ends lost 5 bases and 4 bases, in that order; junction bases with no gene match: 10.

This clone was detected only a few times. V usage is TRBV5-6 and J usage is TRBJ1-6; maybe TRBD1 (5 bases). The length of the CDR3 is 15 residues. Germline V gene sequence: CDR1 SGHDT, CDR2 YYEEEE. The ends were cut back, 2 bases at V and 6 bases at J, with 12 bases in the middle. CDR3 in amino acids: CASSFQGLGNSPLHF. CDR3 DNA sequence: TGTGCCAGCAGCTTCCAGGGACTGGGTAATTCACCCCTCCACTTT.

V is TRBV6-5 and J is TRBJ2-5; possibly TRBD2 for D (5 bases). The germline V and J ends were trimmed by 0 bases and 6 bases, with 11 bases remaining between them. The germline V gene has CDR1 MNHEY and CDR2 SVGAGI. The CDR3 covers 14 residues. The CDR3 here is CASSYSGSVQTQYF. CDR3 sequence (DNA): TGTGCCAGCAGTTACTCGGGTAGCGTACAGACCCAGTACTTC.

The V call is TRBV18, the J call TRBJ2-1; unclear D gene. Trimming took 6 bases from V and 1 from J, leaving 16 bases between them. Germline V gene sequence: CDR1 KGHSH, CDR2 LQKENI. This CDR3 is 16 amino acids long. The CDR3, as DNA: TGTGCCAGCTCTCCCGGACCCCCTCGTTCCTACAATGAGCAGTTCTTC. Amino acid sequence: CASSPGPPRSYNEQFF.

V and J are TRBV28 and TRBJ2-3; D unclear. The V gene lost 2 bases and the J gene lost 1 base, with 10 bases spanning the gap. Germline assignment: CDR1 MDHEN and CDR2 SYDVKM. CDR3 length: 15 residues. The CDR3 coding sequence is TGTGCCAGCAGTTTAGGACGGGTAGGCACAGATACGCAGTATTTT. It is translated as CASSLGRVGTDTQYF. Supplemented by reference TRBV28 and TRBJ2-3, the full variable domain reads DVKVTQSSRYLVKRTGEKVFLECVQDMDHENMFWYRQDPGLGLRLIYFSYDVKMKEKGDIPEGYSVSREKKERFSLILESASTNQTSMYLCASSLGRVGTDTQYFGPGTRLTVL.

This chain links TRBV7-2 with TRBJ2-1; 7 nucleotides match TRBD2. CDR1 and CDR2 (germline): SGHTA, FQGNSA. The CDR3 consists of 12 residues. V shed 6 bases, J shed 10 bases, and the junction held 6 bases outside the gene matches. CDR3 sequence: CASRAGEREQFF. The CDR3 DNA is TGTGCCAGCAGGGCGGGAGAGCGGGAGCAGTTCTTC.

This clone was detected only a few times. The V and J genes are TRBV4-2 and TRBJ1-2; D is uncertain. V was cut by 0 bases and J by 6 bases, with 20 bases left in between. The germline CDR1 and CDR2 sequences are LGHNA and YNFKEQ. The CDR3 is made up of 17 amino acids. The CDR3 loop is CASSQDGAVGIRNGYTF. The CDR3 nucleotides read TGTGCCAGCAGCCAAGATGGTGCAGTAGGGATCCGGAATGGCTACACCTTC.

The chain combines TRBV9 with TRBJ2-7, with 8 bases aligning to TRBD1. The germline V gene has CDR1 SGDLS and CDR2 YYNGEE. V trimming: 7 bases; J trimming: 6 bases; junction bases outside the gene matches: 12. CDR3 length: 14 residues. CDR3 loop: CASGPTGGLSEQYF. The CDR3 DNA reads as TGTGCCAGCGGCCCAACAGGGGGGCTAAGCGAGCAGTACTTC.